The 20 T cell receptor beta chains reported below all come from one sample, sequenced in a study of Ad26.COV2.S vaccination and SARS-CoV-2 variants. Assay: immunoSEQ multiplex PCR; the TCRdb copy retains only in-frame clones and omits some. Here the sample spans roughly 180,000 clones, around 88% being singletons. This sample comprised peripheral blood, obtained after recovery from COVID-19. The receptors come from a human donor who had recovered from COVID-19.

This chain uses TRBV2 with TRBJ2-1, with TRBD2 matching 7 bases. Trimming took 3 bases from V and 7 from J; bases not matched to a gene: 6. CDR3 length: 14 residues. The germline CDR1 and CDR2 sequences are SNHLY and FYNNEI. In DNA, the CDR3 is TGTGCCAGCAGTGAGAACGGGAGGATAAATGAGCAGTTCTTC. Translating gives CASSENGRINEQFF.

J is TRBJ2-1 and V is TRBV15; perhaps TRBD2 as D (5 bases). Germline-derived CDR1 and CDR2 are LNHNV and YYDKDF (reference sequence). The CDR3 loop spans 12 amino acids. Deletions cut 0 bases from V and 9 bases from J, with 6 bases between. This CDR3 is CATSREGSEQFF. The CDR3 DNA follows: TGTGCCACCAGCAGAGAAGGGAGTGAGCAGTTCTTC. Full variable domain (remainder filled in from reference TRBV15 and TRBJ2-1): DAMVIQNPRYQVTQFGKPVTLSCSQTLNHNVMYWYQQKSSQAPKLLFHYYDKDFNNEADTPDNFQSRRPNTSFCFLDIRSPGLGDTAMYLCATSREGSEQFFGPGTRLTVL.

CDR3 sequence (DNA): TGTGCCAGCAGCGGAGTTGAGGGGACTAGCTACAATGAGCAGTTCTTC. Amino acid sequence: CASSGVEGTSYNEQFF. This sequence joins TRBV7-8 and TRBJ2-1; 8 nucleotides agree with TRBD2. The J segment lost 3 bases and the V segment lost 5 bases, leaving 9 bases of the junction unmatched. Germline V CDR1 and CDR2: SGHVS, FQNEAQ. This CDR3 comprises 16 residues.

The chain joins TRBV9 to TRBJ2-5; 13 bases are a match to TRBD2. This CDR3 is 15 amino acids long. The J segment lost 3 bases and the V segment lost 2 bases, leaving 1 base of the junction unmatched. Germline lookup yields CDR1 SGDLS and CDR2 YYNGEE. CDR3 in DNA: TGTGCCAGCAGCGTCGGACTAGCGGGAGAAGAGACCCAGTACTTC. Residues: CASSVGLAGEETQYF.

The CDR3 sequence is CASSEWVGGGRQPQHF. In DNA, the CDR3 is TGTGCCAGCAGTGAATGGGTTGGAGGGGGCCGTCAGCCCCAGCATTTT. The chain couples TRBV6-1 to TRBJ1-5, with TRBD1 matching over 7 bases. The CDR3 is 16 amino acids. The V gene end was trimmed by 2 bases and the J gene end by 6 bases; junction bases not matched to a gene: 10. Germline V gives CDR1 MNHNS, CDR2 SASEGT.

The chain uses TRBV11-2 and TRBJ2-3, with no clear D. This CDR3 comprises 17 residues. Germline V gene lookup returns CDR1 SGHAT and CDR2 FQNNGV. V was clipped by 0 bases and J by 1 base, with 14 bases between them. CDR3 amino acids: CASSLDPREVGTDTQYF. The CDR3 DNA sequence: TGTGCCAGCAGCTTAGATCCTAGAGAGGTGGGCACAGATACGCAGTATTTT. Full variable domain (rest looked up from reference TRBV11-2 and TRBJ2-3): EAGVAQSPRYKIIEKRQSVAFWCNPISGHATLYWYQQILGQGPKLLIQFQNNGVVDDSQLPKDRFSAERLKGVDSTLKIQPAKLEDSAVYLCASSLDPREVGTDTQYFGPGTRLTVL.

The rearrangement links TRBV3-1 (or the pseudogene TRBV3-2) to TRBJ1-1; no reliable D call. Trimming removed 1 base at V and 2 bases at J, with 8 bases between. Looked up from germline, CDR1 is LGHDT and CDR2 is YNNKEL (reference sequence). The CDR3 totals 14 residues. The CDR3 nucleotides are TGTGCCAGCAGCCAAGTCGGCCAAAACACTGAAGCTTTCTTT. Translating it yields CASSQVGQNTEAFF.

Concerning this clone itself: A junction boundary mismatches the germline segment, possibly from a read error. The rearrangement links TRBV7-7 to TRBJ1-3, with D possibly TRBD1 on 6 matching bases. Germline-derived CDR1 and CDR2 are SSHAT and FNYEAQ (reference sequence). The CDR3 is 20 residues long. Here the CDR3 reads CASSSGELQGSQTYGNTIYF. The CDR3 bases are TGTGCTAGCAGCTCCGGGGAGTTACAGGGTTCCCAGACCTATGGAAACACCATATATTTT. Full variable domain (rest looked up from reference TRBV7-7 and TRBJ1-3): GAGVSQSPRYKVTKRGQDVTLRCDPISSHATLYWYQQALGQGPEFLTYFNYEAQPDKSGLPSDRFSAERPEGSISTLTIQRTEQRDSAMYRCASSSGELQGSQTYGNTIYFGEGSWLTVV.

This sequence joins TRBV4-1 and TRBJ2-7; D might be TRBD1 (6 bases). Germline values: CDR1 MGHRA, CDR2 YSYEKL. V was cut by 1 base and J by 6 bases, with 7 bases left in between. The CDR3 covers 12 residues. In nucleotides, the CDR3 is TGCGCCAGCAGCCAAGTAGGGGGCGAGCAGTACTTC. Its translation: CASSQVGGEQYF.

Here the CDR3 reads CASSYRQAYEQYF. The CDR3 DNA reads TGTGCCAGCAGTTACCGACAAGCCTACGAGCAGTACTTC. This sequence joins TRBV6-5 and TRBJ2-7; no clear D gene. CDR3 length: 13 amino acids. V dropped 2 bases and J dropped 2 bases, with 7 bases sitting between them. From germline, CDR1 is MNHEY and CDR2 SVGAGI.

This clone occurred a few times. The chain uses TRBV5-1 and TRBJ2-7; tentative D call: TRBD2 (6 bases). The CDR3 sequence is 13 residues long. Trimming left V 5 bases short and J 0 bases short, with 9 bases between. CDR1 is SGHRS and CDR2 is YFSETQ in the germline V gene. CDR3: CASRFGSSYEQYF. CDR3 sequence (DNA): TGCGCCAGCAGATTCGGGAGCTCCTACGAGCAGTACTTC.

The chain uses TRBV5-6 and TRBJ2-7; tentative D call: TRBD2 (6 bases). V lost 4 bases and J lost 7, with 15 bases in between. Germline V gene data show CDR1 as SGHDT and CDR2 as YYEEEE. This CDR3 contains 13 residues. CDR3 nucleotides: TGTGCCAGCAGCCATGGGACTCCCAGTGAGCAGTACTTC. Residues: CASSHGTPSEQYF.

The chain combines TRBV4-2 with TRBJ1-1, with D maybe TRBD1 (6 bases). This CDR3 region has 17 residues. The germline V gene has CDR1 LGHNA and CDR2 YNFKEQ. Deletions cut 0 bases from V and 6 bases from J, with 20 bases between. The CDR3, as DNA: TGTGCCAGCAGCCAAGATGTGGCGGGGGGCGCTTGGTCTGAAGCTTTCTTT. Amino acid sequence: CASSQDVAGGAWSEAFF.

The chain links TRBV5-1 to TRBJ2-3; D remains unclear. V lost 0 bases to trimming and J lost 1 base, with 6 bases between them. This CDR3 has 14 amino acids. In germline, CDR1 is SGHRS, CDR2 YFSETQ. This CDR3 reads CASSLARGTDTQYF. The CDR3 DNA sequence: TGCGCCAGCAGCTTGGCCCGGGGCACAGATACGCAGTATTTT. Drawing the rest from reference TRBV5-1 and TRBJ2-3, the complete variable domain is KAGVTQTPRYLIKTRGQQVTLSCSPISGHRSVSWYQQTPGQGLQFLFEYFSETQRNKGNFPGRFSGRQFSNSRSEMNVSTLELGDSALYLCASSLARGTDTQYFGPGTRLTVL.

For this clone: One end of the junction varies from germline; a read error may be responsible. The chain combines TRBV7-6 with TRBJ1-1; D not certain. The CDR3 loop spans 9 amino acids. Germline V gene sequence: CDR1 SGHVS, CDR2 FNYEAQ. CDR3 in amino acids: CASSHGLAF. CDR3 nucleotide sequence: TGTGCCAGCAGCCACGGACTGGCCTTT.

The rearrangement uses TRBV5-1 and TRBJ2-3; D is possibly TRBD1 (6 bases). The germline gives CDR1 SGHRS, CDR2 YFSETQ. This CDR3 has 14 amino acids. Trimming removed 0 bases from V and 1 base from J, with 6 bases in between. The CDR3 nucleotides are TGCGCCAGCAGCTTGGAGGGGGGCACAGATACGCAGTATTTT. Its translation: CASSLEGGTDTQYF.

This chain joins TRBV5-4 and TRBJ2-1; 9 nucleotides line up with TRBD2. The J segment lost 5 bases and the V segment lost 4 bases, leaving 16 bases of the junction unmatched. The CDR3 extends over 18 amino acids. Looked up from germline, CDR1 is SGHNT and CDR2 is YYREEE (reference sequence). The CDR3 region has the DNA TGTGCCAGCAGCCGCGGGGTGGGTTCCAGCGGGGGGAACAATGAGCAGTTCTTC. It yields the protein CASSRGVGSSGGNNEQFF.

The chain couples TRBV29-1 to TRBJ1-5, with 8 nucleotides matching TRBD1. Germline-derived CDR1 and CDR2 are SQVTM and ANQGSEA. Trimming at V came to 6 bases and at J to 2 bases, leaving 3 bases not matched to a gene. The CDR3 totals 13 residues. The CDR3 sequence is CSVQGAGNQPQHF. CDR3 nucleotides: TGCAGCGTGCAGGGGGCAGGCAATCAGCCCCAGCATTTT.

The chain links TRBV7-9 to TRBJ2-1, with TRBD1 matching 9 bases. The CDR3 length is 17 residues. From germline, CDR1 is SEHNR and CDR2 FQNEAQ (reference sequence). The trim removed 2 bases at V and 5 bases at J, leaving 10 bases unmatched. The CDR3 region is CASSLFPSGTGNNEQFF. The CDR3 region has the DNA TGTGCCAGCAGCTTATTTCCCTCCGGGACAGGGAACAATGAGCAGTTCTTC.

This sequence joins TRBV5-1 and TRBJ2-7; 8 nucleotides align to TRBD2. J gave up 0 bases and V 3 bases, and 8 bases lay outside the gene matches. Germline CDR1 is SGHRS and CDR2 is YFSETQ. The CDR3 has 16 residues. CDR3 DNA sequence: TGCGCCAGCAGCTCACTAGCGGATTACCTCTCCTACGAGCAGTACTTC. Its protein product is CASSSLADYLSYEQYF. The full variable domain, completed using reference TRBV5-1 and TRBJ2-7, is KAGVTQTPRYLIKTRGQQVTLSCSPISGHRSVSWYQQTPGQGLQFLFEYFSETQRNKGNFPGRFSGRQFSNSRSEMNVSTLELGDSALYLCASSSLADYLSYEQYFGPGTRLTVT.